What follows are 16 T cell receptor beta chains derived from one specimen sequenced in a study of PD-1 blockade in classical Hodgkin lymphoma. Profiled with immunoSEQ multiplex PCR; TCRdb holds only in-frame clones, not every one. The sample has fewer than 8,000 clones, about 76% seen once. Time point denoted: cycle 4 day 1 (C4D1), after five to seven weeks of nivolumab. There was relapse after autologous stem cell transplantation in every patient, and there was variation in brentuximab vedotin exposure. Investigators obtained CD8+ T cells from thawed PBMCs by magnetic negative selection. This specimen was CD8+ T cells from blood, taken before the fourth cycle of nivolumab. Receptor source: a human donor with classical Hodgkin lymphoma.

V is TRBV27 and J is TRBJ2-5; the D gene is possibly TRBD2 (5 bases). CDR1 and CDR2 (germline): MNHEY, SMNVEV (reference sequence). V was shortened by 11 bases and J by 3 bases, with 10 bases between the two germline ends. The CDR3 contains 11 residues. The CDR3 nucleotides read TGTGCCGCGGGCCGGAAAGAGACCCAGTACTTC. Translating it yields CAAGRKETQYF.

The chain uses TRBV25-1 and TRBJ2-2; TRBD2 matches at 8 bases. The CDR3 extends over 16 amino acids. Germline assignment: CDR1 MGHDK and CDR2 SYGVNS. V was clipped by 2 bases and J by 2 bases; unmatched bases: 4. The chain's CDR3 is CASSEASGLNTGELFF. Here the CDR3 DNA reads TGTGCCAGCAGTGAAGCTAGCGGGCTCAACACCGGGGAGCTGTTTTTT.

The chain employs TRBV30 and TRBJ2-6; D is possibly TRBD2 (5 bases). The CDR3 runs to 18 residues. Trimming removed 2 bases from V and 0 bases from J, with 17 bases in between. The germline V gene has CDR1 GTSNPN and CDR2 SVGIG (reference sequence). The chain's CDR3 is CAWSPRRQSFSGANVLTF. DNA for the CDR3: TGTGCCTGGAGTCCCCGGAGGCAGTCCTTCTCTGGGGCCAACGTCCTGACTTTC.

The gene calls are TRBV2 and TRBJ1-1; 8 positions agree with TRBD1. Germline V gene lookup returns CDR1 SNHLY and CDR2 FYNNEI. The CDR3 contains 16 residues. V was clipped by 0 bases and J by 9 bases; unmatched bases: 12. The CDR3 reads CASSEAGHRGMAQAFF. The CDR3 DNA follows: TGTGCCAGCAGTGAAGCGGGGCACAGGGGGATGGCTCAAGCTTTCTTT.

This chain links TRBV25-1 with TRBJ1-2; 7 positions match TRBD1. CDR3 length: 15 amino acids. The V segment lost 4 bases and the J segment 5 bases; nucleotides outside the gene matches: 10. CDR1 is MGHDK, CDR2 SYGVNS, per germline. Here the CDR3 reads CASSGVFDRDYGYTF. The CDR3, as DNA: TGTGCCAGCAGTGGTGTTTTTGACAGGGATTATGGCTACACCTTC.

The chain has TRBV5-4 and TRBJ1-4; the D is unclear. The V and J ends lost 0 bases and 7 bases respectively, with 7 bases between them. Germline assignment: CDR1 SGHNT and CDR2 YYREEE (reference sequence). The CDR3 sequence is 13 residues long. In DNA form, the CDR3 reads TGTGCCAGCAGCTTGGAGACAAGTGAAAAACTGTTTTTT. The encoded protein is CASSLETSEKLFF.

The rearrangement links TRBV5-1 to TRBJ2-7; 7 bases match TRBD1. This CDR3 is built from 16 residues. Trimming took 4 bases from V and 4 from J; bases not matched to a gene: 14. CDR1 SGHRS and CDR2 YFSETQ come from the germline V gene. This CDR3 reads CASSPRSTGFGYEQYF. The CDR3, as DNA: TGCGCCAGCAGCCCCCGATCGACAGGGTTCGGATACGAGCAGTACTTC.

The V gene is TRBV21-1, the J gene TRBJ1-1. TRBV21-1 is reported as a pseudogene. The CDR3 spans 15 residues. The CDR3 nucleotides read TGTGCCAGCAGCAAAGGAGAGGGACGGAACACTGAAGCTTTCTTT. Encoded protein: CASSKGEGRNTEAFF.

This clone showed up just once. The chain links TRBV7-6 to TRBJ1-4, with D uncertain. The CDR3 extends over 13 amino acids. V was cut by 1 base and J by 6 bases, with 6 bases left in between. Germline V gene data show CDR1 as SGHVS and CDR2 as FNYEAQ. For the CDR3, the DNA is TGTGCCAGCAGCTTAGATGGTCATGAAAAACTGTTTTTT. This codes for CASSLDGHEKLFF.

Only a few counts were recorded for this clone. This sequence joins TRBV2 and TRBJ2-7; D assignment may be TRBD1 or TRBD2 (5 bases each). Germline V gene lookup returns CDR1 SNHLY and CDR2 FYNNEI. Deletions cut 1 base from V and 0 bases from J, with 13 bases between. This CDR3 contains 16 residues. CDR3 bases: TGTGCCAGCAGTGAAGGGGGTAAGGGGACCTCCTACGAGCAGTACTTC. This translates into CASSEGGKGTSYEQYF.

The chain carries TRBV25-1 and TRBJ2-2; D possibly uses TRBD1 or TRBD2 (6 bases each). V gave up 11 bases and J gave up 6 bases, with 13 bases separating them. CDR3 size: 12 residues. Germline V CDR1 and CDR2: MGHDK, SYGVNS. CDR3 coding DNA: TGTGCCGTAGAGGAGGGGGCCGGGGAGCTGTTTTTT. Translated, it gives CAVEEGAGELFF.

This clone was seen only a few times. J is TRBJ2-1 and V is TRBV6-1, with TRBD1 matching over 11 bases. The CDR3 contains 15 residues. V shed 2 bases, J shed 6 bases, and the junction held 3 bases outside the gene matches. CDR1 and CDR2 (germline): MNHNS, SASEGT. The CDR3 nucleotides are TGTGCCAGCAGTGAAATGGGGACAGGGGGCAATGAGCAGTTCTTC. It yields the protein CASSEMGTGGNEQFF.

The chain recombines TRBV4-1 with TRBJ1-2, with a possible D match to TRBD1 (6 bases). V lost 4 bases and J 5 bases, leaving 23 bases between the germline ends. Per the germline V gene, CDR1 is MGHRA and CDR2 is YSYEKL. The CDR3 contains 17 residues. The chain's CDR3 is CASSPNFTGRGRYGYTF. CDR3 DNA: TGCGCCAGCAGCCCCAACTTTACAGGGAGGGGGAGGTATGGCTACACCTTC.

V is TRBV19 and J is TRBJ1-2; 10 nucleotides match TRBD1. Losses at the gene ends were 9 bases for V and 10 bases for J; bases not matched to a gene: 17. The CDR3 is made up of 15 amino acids. CDR1 and CDR2 from the germline V gene are LNHDA and SQIVND (reference sequence). For the CDR3, the DNA is TGTGCCAGCGAGCCTTCCGTGGGGACAGGGGAAGACTACACCTTC. It yields the protein CASEPSVGTGEDYTF.

This sequence joins TRBV2 and TRBJ2-1, with a weak D call TRBD2 (6 bases). V dropped 11 bases and J dropped 1 base, with 12 bases sitting between them. Germline assignment: CDR1 SNHLY and CDR2 FYNNEI. The CDR3 sequence is 13 residues long. CDR3: CASPGGSYNEQFF. The CDR3 nucleotides are TGTGCCTCCCCAGGAGGGTCCTACAATGAGCAGTTCTTC.

This clone was seen a single time. The chain has TRBV27 and TRBJ2-5; 8 bases line up with TRBD1. CDR1 is MNHEY and CDR2 is SMNVEV in the germline V gene (reference sequence). Germline trimming cut 3 bases from V and 4 bases from J; bases unmatched to any gene: 10. This CDR3 is built from 16 residues. The DNA of the CDR3 is TGTGCCAGCAGTTTGAACCCGACAGGGACAGGAGAGACCCAGTACTTC. It is translated as CASSLNPTGTGETQYF.